This entry features one T cell receptor (beta chain) sequence. Its specificity is unknown. V was shortened by 6 bases and J by 2 bases, with 12 bases between the two germline ends. Germline CDR1 MNHNY, CDR2 SVGAGI (reference sequence). The CDR3 is made up of 14 amino acids. The sample belongs to a study of cytomegalovirus exposure and HLA in healthy donors. At the level of the study: About 85 million unique TCR sequences came from HLA-typed donors in an early release. Study results and caveats: A classifier reportedly called cytomegalovirus status with high sensitivity and specificity. Within an earlier analysis, most TCR beta V segments proved productive either about 87% or about 30% of the time. Most TCR sequences were seen very rarely across donors, but some public TCRs occurred in many.

The PCR made use of 60 Vbeta and 13 Jbeta primers. The repertoire was sequenced with immunoSEQ multiplex PCR; TCRdb's copy has only in-frame clones and lacks some. This table holds 150,000 or so clones, more than 70% found once. V is TRBV6-6 and J is TRBJ2-3; the D gene is possibly TRBD2 (6 bases). The receptor was isolated from a male donor in good health and CMV-seronegative. The sequenced material came from PBMCs. The CDR3 bases are TGTGCCAGCAGGTCGGGACTTTCCACAGATACGCAGTATTTT. It is translated as CASRSGLSTDTQYF.